These T cell receptor delta chains were read from a single sample in a study of gammadelta T cells in human blood. TCRdb redid the clone calls on the RT-PCR reads with CATT. The sample carries 280 or so delta-chain clones, approximately 40% recorded once. The sample taken for sequencing was Vgamma9Vdelta2 gamma-delta T cells from infant blood. Receptors were obtained from a human donor. Each CDR3 is given with its conserved first and last residue. The D gene is left open where the match is weak. Part of the rows lack a size; the others show once, few, many or a class for expanded clones.

v_gene,abundance,j_gene,d_gene,CDR3aa,CDR3nt
TRDV2,large,TRDJ1,TRDD3,CACDPLGADTDKLIF,TGTGCCTGTGACCCACTGGGGGCCGACACCGATAAACTCATCTTT
TRDV2,large,TRDJ1,TRDD3,CACDVLGDTYTDKLIF,TGTGCCTGTGACGTACTGGGGGATACGTACACCGATAAACTCATCTTT
TRDV2,hyperexpanded,TRDJ1,TRDD3,CACEELLGTGGYKYTDKLIF,TGTGCCTGTGAAGAATTGTTGGGTACTGGGGGATACAAGTACACCGATAAACTCATCTTT
TRDV2,hyperexpanded,TRDJ2,.,CACDPLFGQTAQLFF,TGTGCCTGTGACCCTCTCTTCGGCCAAACAGCACAACTCTTCTTT
TRDV2,hyperexpanded,TRDJ2,TRDD3,CACDSLLGDAGTLTAQLFF,TGTGCCTGTGACTCCTTACTGGGGGATGCCGGTACTTTGACAGCACAACTCTTCTTT
TRDV2,hyperexpanded,TRDJ3,.,CACDTWDTRQMFF,TGTGCCTGTGACACCTGGGACACCCGACAGATGTTTTTC
TRDV2,hyperexpanded,TRDJ1,TRDD3,CACDTVLGDTRGTDKLIF,TGTGCCTGTGACACCGTACTGGGGGATACGCGAGGGACCGATAAACTCATCTTT
TRDV2,large,TRDJ2,TRDD3,CACDTWGTTAQLFF,TGTGCCTGTGACACCTGGGGGACGACAGCACAACTCTTCTTT
TRDV2,hyperexpanded,TRDJ3,.,CACDTVLESQSSWDTRQMFF,TGTGCCTGTGACACGGTCTTGGAGTCCCAAAGCTCCTGGGACACCCGACAGATGTTTTTC
TRDV3,few,TRDJ1,TRDD3,CAFCILGDTPYTDKLIF,TGTGCCTTTTGCATACTGGGGGATACCCCGTACACCGATAAACTCATCTTT
TRDV2,large,TRDJ3,TRDD3,CACDTWGMSSSWDTRQMFF,TGTGCCTGTGACACCTGGGGGATGTCAAGCTCCTGGGACACCCGACAGATGTTTTTC
TRDV2,large,TRDJ3,TRDD3,CACDTVLGDTSSWDTRQMFF,TGTGCCTGTGACACTGTACTGGGGGATACTAGCTCCTGGGACACCCGACAGATGTTTTTC
TRDV2,hyperexpanded,TRDJ2,TRDD3,CACDTWGMTAQLFF,TGTGCCTGTGACACCTGGGGGATGACAGCACAACTCTTCTTT
TRDV2,large,TRDJ3,TRDD3,CACDTAWGIRSWDTRQMFF,TGTGCCTGTGACACCGCCTGGGGGATACGCTCCTGGGACACCCGACAGATGTTTTTC
TRDV2,hyperexpanded,TRDJ3,TRDD3,CACDTVLGDTWDTRQMFF,TGTGCCTGTGACACCGTACTGGGGGATACCTGGGACACCCGACAGATGTTTTTC
TRDV2,.,TRDJ1,TRDD3,CASDTLGDTDKLIF,TGTGCCAGTGACACACTGGGGGACACCGATAAACTCATCTTT
TRDV2,large,TRDJ2,.,CACDTLGTLTAQLFF,TGTGCCTGTGACACGCTGGGGACTTTGACAGCACAACTCTTCTTT
TRDV2,hyperexpanded,TRDJ2,TRDD3,CACDVLGENLTAQLFF,TGTGCCTGTGACGTACTGGGGGAGAATTTGACAGCACAACTCTTCTTT
TRDV2,hyperexpanded,TRDJ3,TRDD3,CACDTGGYASWDTRQMFF,TGTGCCTGTGACACTGGGGGATACGCGTCCTGGGACACCCGACAGATGTTTTTC
TRDV2,hyperexpanded,TRDJ2,TRDD3,CACDALGDTGLTAQLFF,TGTGCCTGTGACGCTCTGGGGGATACGGGTTTGACAGCACAACTCTTCTTT
TRDV3,few,TRDJ3,.,CAFTVELLDTRQMFF,TGTGCCTTTACTGTGGAGCTCCTGGACACCCGACAGATGTTTTTC
TRDV2,hyperexpanded,TRDJ2,TRDD3,CACDLLGDLTAQLFF,TGTGCCTGTGACCTACTGGGGGATTTGACAGCACAACTCTTCTTT
TRDV2,hyperexpanded,TRDJ3,TRDD3,CACDTVYTGGESSSWDTRQMFF,TGTGCCTGTGACACCGTATATACTGGGGGAGAAAGTAGCTCCTGGGACACCCGACAGATGTTTTTC
TRDV2,hyperexpanded,TRDJ3,TRDD3,CACDTVGDTWDTRQMFF,TGTGCCTGTGACACCGTGGGGGATACCTGGGACACCCGACAGATGTTTTTC
TRDV2,medium-sized,TRDJ3,TRDD3,CACDTAGGYSWDTRQMFF,TGTGCCTGTGACACCGCTGGGGGATACTCCTGGGACACCCGACAGATGTTTTTC
TRDV2,hyperexpanded,TRDJ3,TRDD3,CACDNWGYAAWDTRQMFF,TGTGCCTGTGACAACTGGGGATACGCTGCCTGGGACACCCGACAGATGTTTTTC
TRDV2,few,TRDJ1,.,CACDTDKLIF,TGTGCCTGTGACACCGATAAACTCATCTTT
TRDV2,hyperexpanded,TRDJ2,TRDD3,CACDSGGYALTAQLFF,TGTGCCTGTGACAGTGGGGGATACGCTTTGACAGCACAACTCTTCTTT